These T cell receptor beta chains were read from a single sample in a study of cytotoxic CD8 clonotypes in ibrutinib-treated CLL. Here immunoSEQ multiplex PCR was the method, and the copy in TCRdb shows in-frame clones only, minus some. Of approximately 42,000 clones listed, roughly three quarters are singletons. This material consisted of PBMCs, taken after 12 months of ibrutinib treatment. The origin of the receptors is a human donor with chronic lymphocytic leukemia. Both conserved end residues are trimmed from each CDR3.

v_call,cdr3_aa
TRBV2,ARTLRGSADTQY
TRBV15,ATSRRIVRYNEQF
TRBV10-3,AISRGGTNTGELF
TRBV6-5,ASRPNRGSNQPQH
TRBV30,AWNAGTSYNEQF
TRBV20-1,SASRALEQY
TRBV6-5,ATVRDLNTGELF
TRBV30,AWSLWGDLNYGYT
TRBV9,ASSVGDLGEQY
TRBV11-2,ASSPRTGEVGAF
TRBV7-2,ASSQGLAGGKGNIQY
TRBV2,ASNARGRGGYT
TRBV10-3,AIGDIVWTQY
TRBV6-5,ASSYGPNYGYT
TRBV28,ASSSSGTGKQF
TRBV6-5,ASSYSISGARTEAF
TRBV5-4,ASSFGTTNNEQF
TRBV29-1,SAGAQGTNTEAF
TRBV28,ASGTGYTGELF
TRBV15,ATSRDGLTEAF
TRBV28,ASQTSGTSYEQY
TRBV5-1,ASSLGPGQTGNEQF
TRBV28,ASSSSGTSVAGYEQY
TRBV7-2,ASSLSRSNNEQF
TRBV7-2,ASSLARQAPQETQY
TRBV7-9,ASSFKEDYGYT
TRBV30,AWRSQGRVAGNTQY
TRBV7-6,ASSLWGDFGTDTQY
TRBV6-6,ASSYSGGSNYGYT
TRBV7-2,ASSLGPKSNTIY
TRBV9,ASSVDEGRTEAF
TRBV28,ASSSGGVTSGNTIY
TRBV10-1,ASRSGQGANTGELF
TRBV27,ASSPPGSRSYNEQF
TRBV5-4,ASSPDRGPTLGYT
TRBV7-7,ASSLGWGQGNNEQF
TRBV7-8,ASSLADAYEQY
TRBV5-1,ASSLSGGASDGYT
TRBV5-1,ASSPRLAGVYEQY